This record covers a single T cell receptor beta chain. Its cognate antigen is unknown. Whereas donors were nominally healthy upon sampling, unrecorded immune exposures were probable. Germline CDR1 and CDR2: MNHNS and SASEGT. The CDR3 has 13 residues. Unmatched junction bases numbered 6, after V lost 11 bases and J lost 4 bases. In the PCR, 60 Vbeta and 13 Jbeta primers were used. The data were produced by immunoSEQ multiplex PCR, yet TCRdb's version contains in-frame clones alone and is incomplete. The sample consists of about 150,000 clones, roughly 72% of them appearing once. This sample was taken from a study of cytomegalovirus exposure and HLA in healthy donors. Study as a whole: Inside one of the first data releases sat 80 million to 95 million unique TCRs taken from HLA-typed donors.

Study-level findings and limits: Several of the most significant clusters appeared linked to common viral pathogens, based on a later analysis. Highest at DRB1 and lowest at HLA-C, TCR association rates differed among HLA loci in a later analysis.

This receptor was identified in a man aged 25-45 years in good health and CMV-seronegative. The chain recombines TRBV6-1 with TRBJ2-3; 10 bases are a match to TRBD1. The sample taken for sequencing was PBMCs. CDR3: CASRDRGPDTQYF. The CDR3, as DNA: TGTGCCTCCCGGGACAGGGGCCCAGATACGCAGTATTTT.